One sample yielded the 14 T cell receptor beta chains listed below, sequenced in a study of blood T cell repertoires in COVID-19. Here immunoSEQ multiplex PCR was the method, and the copy in TCRdb shows in-frame clones only, minus some. The sample has about 170,000 clones, approximately 84% seen once. Sequenced: peripheral blood. These receptors all stem from a woman older than 75 with COVID-19, enrolled during active disease.

The chain combines TRBV19 with TRBJ1-5; TRBD1 is a possible D gene (5 bases). The V end was cut by 3 bases, the J end by 7 bases, with 10 bases between. The CDR3 consists of 13 residues. Per the germline V gene, CDR1 is LNHDA and CDR2 is SQIVND (reference sequence). Written as DNA, the CDR3 is TGTGCCAGTAGTATGGGCAGGGAACAGCCCCAGCATTTT. Encoded protein: CASSMGREQPQHF.

The chain has TRBV29-1 and TRBJ1-1; TRBD1 is a possible D gene (5 bases). V was clipped by 4 bases and J by 4 bases, with 10 bases between them. The CDR3 is 12 amino acids. Germline lookup yields CDR1 SQVTM and CDR2 ANQGSEA. In DNA form, the CDR3 reads TGCAGCGTTGGGGGGGAGGCCACTGAAGCTTTCTTT. Its protein is CSVGGEATEAFF.

The genes are TRBV18 and TRBJ1-2; D gene ambiguous. Trimming removed 6 bases from V and 7 bases from J, with 12 bases in between. CDR3 size: 12 residues. The germline gives CDR1 KGHSH, CDR2 LQKENI. The chain's CDR3 is CASSSPEFGYTF. The CDR3 region has the DNA TGTGCCAGCTCCTCACCGGAGTTTGGCTACACCTTC. The full variable domain, its missing parts supplied by reference TRBV18 and TRBJ1-2, is NAGVMQNPRHLVRRRGQEARLRCSPMKGHSHVYWYRQLPEEGLKFMVYLQKENIIDESGMPKERFSAEFPKEGPSILRIQQVVRGDSAAYFCASSSPEFGYTFGSGTRLTVV.

This chain uses TRBV28 with TRBJ1-5; 8 positions agree with TRBD1. The J segment lost 6 bases and the V segment lost 2 bases, leaving 6 bases of the junction unmatched. The CDR3 has 15 amino acids. Germline V gives CDR1 MDHEN, CDR2 SYDVKM. The CDR3 nucleotides read TGTGCCAGCAGTTTAGCAGGGGGCTTGGTTCAGCCCCAGCATTTT. Its protein is CASSLAGGLVQPQHF.

The chain couples TRBV6-2 or TRBV6-3 to TRBJ2-5; no firm D call. Looked up from germline, CDR1 is MNHEY and CDR2 is SVGEGT. This CDR3 region has 14 residues. The V and J ends lost 2 bases and 4 bases respectively, with 11 bases between them. The chain's CDR3 is CASSYGARGETQYF. CDR3 coding DNA: TGTGCCAGCAGTTACGGTGCAAGAGGAGAGACCCAGTACTTC.

Here the CDR3 DNA reads TGTGCCAGCAGCTTGAGCCTGCAGGGCTCAGATACGCAGTATTTT. Its translation: CASSLSLQGSDTQYF. The chain combines TRBV5-4 with TRBJ2-3; a possible D gene is TRBD1 (5 bases). Germline CDR1 is SGHNT and CDR2 is YYREEE (reference sequence). The CDR3 length is 15 residues. The V end lost 1 base, the J end lost 4 bases, and 13 bases lay between the germline ends.

The chain links TRBV18 to TRBJ2-7, with 7 bases identical to TRBD1. Per germline, CDR1 KGHSH and CDR2 LQKENI. This CDR3 has 13 amino acids. Trimming cost V 3 bases and J 3 bases; bases outside gene matches: 2. CDR3 DNA: TGTGCCAGCTCACCTGGGACAGTCTACGAGCAGTACTTC. It codes for CASSPGTVYEQYF.

The chain combines TRBV6-5 with TRBJ1-5; 7 bases are a match to TRBD1. Trimming cost V 2 bases and J 0 bases; bases outside gene matches: 1. Germline V CDR1 and CDR2: MNHEY, SVGAGI. The CDR3 covers 15 residues. The CDR3, as DNA: TGTGCCAGCAGTTACGAGGGGGCTAGCAATCAGCCCCAGCATTTT. Amino acid sequence: CASSYEGASNQPQHF.

V is TRBV7-6 and J is TRBJ2-1, with 7 bases that match TRBD2. Germline trimming cut 0 bases from V and 8 bases from J; bases unmatched to any gene: 7. CDR3 length: 15 residues. Germline CDR1 SGHVS, CDR2 FNYEAQ. The chain's CDR3 is CASSLAGGGMDEQFF. The CDR3 region has the DNA TGTGCCAGCAGCTTAGCGGGGGGGGGAATGGATGAGCAGTTCTTC. The full variable domain, in which reference TRBV7-6 and TRBJ2-1 provide the parts outside the CDR3, is GAGVSQSPRYKVTKRGQDVALRCDPISGHVSLYWYRQALGQGPEFLTYFNYEAQQDKSGLPNDRFSAERPEGSISTLTIQRTEQRDSAMYRCASSLAGGGMDEQFFGPGTRLTVL.

The rearrangement joins TRBV18 to TRBJ2-7; D is possibly TRBD1 (6 bases). The V gene's germline CDR1 is KGHSH and CDR2 LQKENI. Deletions cut 3 bases from V and 7 bases from J, with 16 bases between. This CDR3 region has 14 residues. Here the CDR3 DNA reads TGTGCCAGCTCACCTCTACAGGGAGTGGAAGAGCAGTACTTC. Protein product: CASSPLQGVEEQYF.

There are a few counts of this clone. The chain carries TRBV25-1 and TRBJ2-2; weak D call: TRBD1 (8 bases). CDR1 MGHDK and CDR2 SYGVNS come from the germline V gene. The CDR3 length is 14 residues. Deletions cut 2 bases from V and 7 bases from J, with 11 bases between. The CDR3 reads CASSETGGVGELFF. The DNA of the CDR3 is TGTGCCAGCAGTGAAACAGGGGGGGTCGGGGAGCTGTTTTTT.

The chain is built from TRBV15 and TRBJ2-2; 8 bases map to TRBD2. Trimming at V came to 0 bases and at J to 6 bases, leaving 6 bases not matched to a gene. The CDR3 is 16 amino acids. Germline V gene sequence: CDR1 LNHNV, CDR2 YYDKDF (reference sequence). CDR3 DNA: TGTGCCACCAGCAGAGATCCGGGACTAGTCTCCGGGGAGCTGTTTTTT. It codes for CATSRDPGLVSGELFF. The full variable domain, rest sourced from reference TRBV15 and TRBJ2-2, is DAMVIQNPRYQVTQFGKPVTLSCSQTLNHNVMYWYQQKSSQAPKLLFHYYDKDFNNEADTPDNFQSRRPNTSFCFLDIRSPGLGDTAMYLCATSRDPGLVSGELFFGEGSRLTVL.

Concerning this clone: The same CDR3 arises from other DNA sequences in this sample as well. This sequence joins TRBV19 and TRBJ2-7; 11 nucleotides line up with TRBD1. The V gene end was trimmed by 8 bases and the J gene end by 4 bases; junction bases not matched to a gene: 4. Germline CDR1 LNHDA, CDR2 SQIVND (reference sequence). CDR3 length equals 13 residues. As DNA, the CDR3 is TGTGCCAGTTCCCGGGACAGGGGGTACGAGCAGTACTTC. Protein product: CASSRDRGYEQYF.

The gene calls are TRBV25-1 and TRBJ2-2, with D perhaps TRBD1 (8 bases). The CDR3 is 14 amino acids. Trimming cost V 8 bases and J 4 bases, with 14 bases left between them. Germline V gene data show CDR1 as MGHDK and CDR2 as SYGVNS. CDR3 amino acids: CASGQGLPTGELFF. The DNA for the CDR3 is TGTGCCAGCGGACAGGGACTACCCACCGGGGAGCTGTTTTTT.